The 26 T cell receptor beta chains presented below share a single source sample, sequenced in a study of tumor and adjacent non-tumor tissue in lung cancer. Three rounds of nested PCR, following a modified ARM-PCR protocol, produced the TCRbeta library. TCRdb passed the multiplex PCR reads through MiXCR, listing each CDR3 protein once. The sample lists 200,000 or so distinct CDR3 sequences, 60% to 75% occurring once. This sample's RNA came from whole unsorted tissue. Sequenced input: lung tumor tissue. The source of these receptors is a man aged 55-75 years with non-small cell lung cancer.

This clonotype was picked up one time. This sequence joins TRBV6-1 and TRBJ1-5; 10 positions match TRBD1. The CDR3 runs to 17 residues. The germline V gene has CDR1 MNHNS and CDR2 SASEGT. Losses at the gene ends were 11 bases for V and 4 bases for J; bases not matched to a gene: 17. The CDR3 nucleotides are TGTGCCGGCGGAGGTTACCTGACAGGGGGCGCGAATCAGCCCCAGCATTTT. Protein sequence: CAGGGYLTGGANQPQHF.

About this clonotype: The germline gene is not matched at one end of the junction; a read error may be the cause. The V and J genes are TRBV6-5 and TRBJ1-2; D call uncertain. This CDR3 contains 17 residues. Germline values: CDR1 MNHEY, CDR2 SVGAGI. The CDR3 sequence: CVSSSPGRRTTNYGYTF. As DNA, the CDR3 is TGTGTCAGCAGTTCACCTGGACGGAGAACGACTAACTATGGCTACACCTTC.

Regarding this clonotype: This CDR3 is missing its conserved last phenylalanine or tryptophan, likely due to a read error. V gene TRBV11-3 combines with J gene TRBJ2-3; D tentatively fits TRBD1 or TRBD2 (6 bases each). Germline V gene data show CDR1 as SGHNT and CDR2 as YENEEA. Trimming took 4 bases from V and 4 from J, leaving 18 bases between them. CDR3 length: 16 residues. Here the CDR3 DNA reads TGTGCCAGCAGCTCATTTGGGGCCGGGGGCTCAGATACGCAGTATGTA. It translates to CASSSFGAGGSDTQYV.

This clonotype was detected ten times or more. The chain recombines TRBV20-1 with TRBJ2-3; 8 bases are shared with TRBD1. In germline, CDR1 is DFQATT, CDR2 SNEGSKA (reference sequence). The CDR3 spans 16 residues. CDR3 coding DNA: TGCAGGGGGACAGGAGGGACGGGGAACCCCACAGATACGCAGTATTTT. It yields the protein CRGTGGTGNPTDTQYF.

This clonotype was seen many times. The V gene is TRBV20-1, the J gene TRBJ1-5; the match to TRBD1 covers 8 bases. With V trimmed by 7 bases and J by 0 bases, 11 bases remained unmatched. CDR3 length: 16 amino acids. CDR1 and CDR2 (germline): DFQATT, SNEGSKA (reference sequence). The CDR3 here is CSVRGGQGNSNQPQHF. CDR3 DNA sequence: TGCAGTGTTCGCGGTGGACAGGGCAATAGCAATCAGCCCCAGCATTTT.

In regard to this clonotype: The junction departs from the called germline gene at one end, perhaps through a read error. The CDR3 is CNASGTSGGSSYNEQFF. The CDR3 coding sequence is TGCAATGCTAGCGGGACTAGCGGGGGAAGCTCCTACAATGAGCAGTTCTTC. This chain uses TRBV20-1 with TRBJ2-1, with 14 bases matching TRBD2. This CDR3 has 17 residues. CDR1 is DFQATT and CDR2 is SNEGSKA in the germline V gene (reference sequence).

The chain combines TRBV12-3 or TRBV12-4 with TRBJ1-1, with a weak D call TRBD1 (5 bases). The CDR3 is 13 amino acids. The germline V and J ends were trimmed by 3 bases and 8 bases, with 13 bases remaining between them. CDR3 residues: CASSFETDREAFF. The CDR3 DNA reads TGTGCCAGCAGTTTTGAAACAGACAGAGAAGCTTTCTTT.

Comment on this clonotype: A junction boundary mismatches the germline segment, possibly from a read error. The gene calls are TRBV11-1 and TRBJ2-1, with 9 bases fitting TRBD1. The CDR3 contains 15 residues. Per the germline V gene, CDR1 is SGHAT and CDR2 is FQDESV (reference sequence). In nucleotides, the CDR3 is TGTACCAACAGCGCGGGACAGGGAGCTTGGAATGAGCAGCTCTTC. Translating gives CTNSAGQGAWNEQLF.

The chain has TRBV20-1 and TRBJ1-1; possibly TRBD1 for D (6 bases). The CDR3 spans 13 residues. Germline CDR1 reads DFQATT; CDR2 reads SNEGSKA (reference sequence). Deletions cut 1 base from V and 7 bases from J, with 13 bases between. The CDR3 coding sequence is TGCAGTGCTAGAGGGGAGGGGGGCAATGAAGCTTTCTTT. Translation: CSARGEGGNEAFF.

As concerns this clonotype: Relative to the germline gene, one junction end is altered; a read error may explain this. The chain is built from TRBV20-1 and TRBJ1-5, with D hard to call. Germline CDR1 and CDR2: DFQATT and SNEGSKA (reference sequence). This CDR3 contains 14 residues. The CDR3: CSARYVTPDHPQHF. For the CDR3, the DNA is TGCAGTGCTAGATATGTGACACCAGATCATCCCCAGCATTTT.

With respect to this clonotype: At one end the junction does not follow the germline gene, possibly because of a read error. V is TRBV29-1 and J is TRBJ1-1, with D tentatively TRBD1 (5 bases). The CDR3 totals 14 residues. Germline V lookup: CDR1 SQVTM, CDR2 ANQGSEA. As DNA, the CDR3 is TGCAGCGGCCATGACAGCAGACTTAACACTGAAGCTCTCTTT. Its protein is CSGHDSRLNTEALF.

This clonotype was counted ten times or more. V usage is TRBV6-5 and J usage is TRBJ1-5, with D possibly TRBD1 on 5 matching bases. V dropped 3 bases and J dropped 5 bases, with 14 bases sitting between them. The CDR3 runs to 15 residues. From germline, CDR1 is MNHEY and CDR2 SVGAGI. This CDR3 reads CASSYTSGPDQPQHF. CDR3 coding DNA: TGTGCCAGCAGTTATACATCAGGGCCCGATCAGCCCCAGCATTTT.

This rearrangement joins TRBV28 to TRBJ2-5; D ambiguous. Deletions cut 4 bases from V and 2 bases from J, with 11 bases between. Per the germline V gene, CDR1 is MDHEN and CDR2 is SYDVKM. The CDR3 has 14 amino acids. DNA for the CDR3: TGTGCCAGCAGTTCCCAGAGAATACAAGAGACCCAGTACTTC. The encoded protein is CASSSQRIQETQYF.

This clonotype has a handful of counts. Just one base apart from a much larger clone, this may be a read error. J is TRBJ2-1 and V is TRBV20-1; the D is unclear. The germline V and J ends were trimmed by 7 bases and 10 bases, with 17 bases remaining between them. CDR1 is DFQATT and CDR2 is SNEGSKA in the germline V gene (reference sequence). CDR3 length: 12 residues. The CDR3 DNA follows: TGCAGTGTCCATCCAAAGGGCGTAGAGCAGTTCTTC. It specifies CSVHPKGVEQFF.

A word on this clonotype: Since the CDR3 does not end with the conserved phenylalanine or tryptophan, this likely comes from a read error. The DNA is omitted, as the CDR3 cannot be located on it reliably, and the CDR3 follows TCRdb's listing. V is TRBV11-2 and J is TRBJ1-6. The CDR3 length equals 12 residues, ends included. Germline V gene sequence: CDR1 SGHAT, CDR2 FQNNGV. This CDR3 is CASRMLQSPLRS.

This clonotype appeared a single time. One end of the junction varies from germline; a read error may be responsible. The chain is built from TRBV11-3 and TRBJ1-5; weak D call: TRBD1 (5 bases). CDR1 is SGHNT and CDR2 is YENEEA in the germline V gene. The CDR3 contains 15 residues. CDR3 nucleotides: TGTGCCAGCAGATTAGAGCCAGGGAAGAATCAGCCCCATCATTTT. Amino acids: CASRLEPGKNQPHHF.

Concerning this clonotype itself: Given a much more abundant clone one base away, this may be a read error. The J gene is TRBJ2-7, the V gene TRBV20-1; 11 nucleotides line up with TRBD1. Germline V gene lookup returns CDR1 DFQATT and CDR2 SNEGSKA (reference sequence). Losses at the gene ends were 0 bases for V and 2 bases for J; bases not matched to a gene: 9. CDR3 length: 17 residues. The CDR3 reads CSARDWTGGGSPYEQYF. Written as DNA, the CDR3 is TGCAGTGCTAGAGACTGGACAGGGGGCGGGTCCCCCTACGAGCAGTACTTC.

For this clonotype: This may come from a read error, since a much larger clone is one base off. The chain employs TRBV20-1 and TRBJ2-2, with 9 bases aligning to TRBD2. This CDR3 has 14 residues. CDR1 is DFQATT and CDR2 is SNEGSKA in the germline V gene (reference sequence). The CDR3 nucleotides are TGCAATGCTAGAGCGGGAGGGAACACCGGGGAGCTGTTTTTT. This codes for CNARAGGNTGELFF.

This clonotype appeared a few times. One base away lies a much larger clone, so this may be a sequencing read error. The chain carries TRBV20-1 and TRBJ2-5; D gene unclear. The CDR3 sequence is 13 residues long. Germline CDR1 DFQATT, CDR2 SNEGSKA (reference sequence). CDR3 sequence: CSVRDSGVETQYF. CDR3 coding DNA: TGCAGTGTTAGAGATTCTGGGGTGGAGACCCAGTACTTC.

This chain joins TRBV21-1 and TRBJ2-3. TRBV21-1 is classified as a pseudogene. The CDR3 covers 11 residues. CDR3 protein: CASSIMDTQYF. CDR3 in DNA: TGTGCCAGCAGCATAATGGATACGCAGTATTTT.

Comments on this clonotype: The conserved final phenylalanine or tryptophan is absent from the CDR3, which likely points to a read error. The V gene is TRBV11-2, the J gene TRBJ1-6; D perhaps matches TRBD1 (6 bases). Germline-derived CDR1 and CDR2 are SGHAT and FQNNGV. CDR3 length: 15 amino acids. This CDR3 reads CAGSLGGDNNSLLHL. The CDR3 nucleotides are TGTGCCGGCAGCTTAGGAGGGGACAATAATTCACTCCTCCACCTT.

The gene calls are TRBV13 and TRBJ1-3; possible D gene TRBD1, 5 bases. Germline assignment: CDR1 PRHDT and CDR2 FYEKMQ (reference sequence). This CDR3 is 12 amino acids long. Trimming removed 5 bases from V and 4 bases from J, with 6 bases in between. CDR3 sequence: CASSGGGNTIYF. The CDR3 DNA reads TGTGCCAGCAGCGGGGGAGGAAACACCATATATTTT.

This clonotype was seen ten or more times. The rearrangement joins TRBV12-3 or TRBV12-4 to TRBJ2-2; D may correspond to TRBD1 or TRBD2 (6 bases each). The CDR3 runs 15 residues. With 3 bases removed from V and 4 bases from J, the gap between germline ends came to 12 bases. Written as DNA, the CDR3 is TGTGCCAGCAGTTTCTCGGGGGCTGGCACCGGGGAGCTGTTTTTT. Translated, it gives CASSFSGAGTGELFF.

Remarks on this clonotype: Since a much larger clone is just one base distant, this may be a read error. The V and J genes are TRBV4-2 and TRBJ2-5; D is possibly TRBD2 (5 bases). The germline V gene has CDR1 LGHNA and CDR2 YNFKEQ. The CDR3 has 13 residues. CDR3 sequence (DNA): TGTGCCATCAGCCCTAGGAGGCAAGAGACCCAGTACTTC. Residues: CAISPRRQETQYF.

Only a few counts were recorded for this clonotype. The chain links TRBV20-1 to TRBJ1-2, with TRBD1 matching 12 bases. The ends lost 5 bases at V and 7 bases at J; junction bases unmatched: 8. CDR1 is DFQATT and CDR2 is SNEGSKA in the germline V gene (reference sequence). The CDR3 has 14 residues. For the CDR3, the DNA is TGCAGTGCTGAACCGGGACAGGGGGCGAGTGGCTACACCTTC. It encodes CSAEPGQGASGYTF.

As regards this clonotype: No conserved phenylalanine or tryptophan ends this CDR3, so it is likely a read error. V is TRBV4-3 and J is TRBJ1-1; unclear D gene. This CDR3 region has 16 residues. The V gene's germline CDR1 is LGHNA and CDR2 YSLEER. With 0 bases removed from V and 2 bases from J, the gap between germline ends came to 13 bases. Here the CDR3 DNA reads TGCGCCAGCAGCCAAGATCATAGTCAGCCTAACACTGAAGCTTTCTAT. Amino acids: CASSQDHSQPNTEAFY.